This T cell receptor beta chain was profiled in a study of radiation and T cells in renal cell carcinoma. To note about this clone: Its target is not known.

The time point denotes: blood 2 weeks post-SBRT. Treatment meaning: 15 Gy SBRT to primary tumor, nephrectomy 4 weeks later. The patient's renal cell carcinoma had clear cell pathology. Germline CDR1 reads SGHNT; CDR2 reads YENEEA. The V and J ends lost 4 bases and 7 bases respectively, with 28 bases between them. This CDR3 has 19 amino acids. Study-wide results and limits: Baseline intratumoral clonotype presence is unknown without pretreatment biopsies.

Profiled with immunoSEQ multiplex PCR; TCRdb holds only in-frame clones, not every one. The sample has tens of thousands of clones, 65% to 90% seen once; the top ten hold 22%. The sequencing used blood, collected from a patient whose treatment included radiotherapy and nephrectomy. The chain carries TRBV11-3 and TRBJ2-2, with D perhaps given as TRBD1 or TRBD2 (5 bases each). This receptor was taken from a woman in her forties or fifties with renal cell carcinoma. DNA for the CDR3: TGTGCCAGCAGCTCCCGGTCGGCCTTTGGGGGAGAATTTGGCGGGGAGCTGTTTTTT. It is translated as CASSSRSAFGGEFGGELFF.